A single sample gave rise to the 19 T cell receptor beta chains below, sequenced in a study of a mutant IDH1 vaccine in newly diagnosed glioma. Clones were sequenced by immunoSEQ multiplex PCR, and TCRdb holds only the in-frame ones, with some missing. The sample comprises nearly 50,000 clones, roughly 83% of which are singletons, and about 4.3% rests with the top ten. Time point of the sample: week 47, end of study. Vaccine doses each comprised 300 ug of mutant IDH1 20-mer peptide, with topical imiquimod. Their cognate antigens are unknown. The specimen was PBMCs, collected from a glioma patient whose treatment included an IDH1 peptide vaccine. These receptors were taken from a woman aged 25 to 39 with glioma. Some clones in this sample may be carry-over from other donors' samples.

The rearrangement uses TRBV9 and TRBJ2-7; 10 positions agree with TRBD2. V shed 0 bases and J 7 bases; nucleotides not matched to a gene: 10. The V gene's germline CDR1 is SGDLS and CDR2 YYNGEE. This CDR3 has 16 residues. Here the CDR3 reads CASSVGGLAGVGEQYF. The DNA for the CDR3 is TGTGCCAGCAGCGTAGGGGGGCTAGCGGGAGTGGGGGAGCAGTACTTC.

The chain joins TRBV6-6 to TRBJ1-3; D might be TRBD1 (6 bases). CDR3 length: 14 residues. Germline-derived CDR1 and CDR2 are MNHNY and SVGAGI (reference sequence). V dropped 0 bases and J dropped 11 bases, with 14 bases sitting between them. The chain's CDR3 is CASSYSGRTESIYF. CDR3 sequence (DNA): TGTGCCAGCAGTTACTCGGGACGGACAGAATCCATATATTTT.

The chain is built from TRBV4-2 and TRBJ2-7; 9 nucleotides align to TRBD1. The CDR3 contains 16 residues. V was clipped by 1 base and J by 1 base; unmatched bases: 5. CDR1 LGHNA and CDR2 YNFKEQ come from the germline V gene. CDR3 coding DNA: TGTGCCAGCAGCCAAGTTGCCGGGACAGGGTCCTACGAGCAGTACTTC. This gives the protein CASSQVAGTGSYEQYF.

CDR3: CASSTLQDTTDTQYF. The CDR3 coding sequence is TGTGCCAGTAGTACCCTCCAAGATACCACAGATACGCAGTATTTT. V gene TRBV19 combines with J gene TRBJ2-3; no definite D call. The CDR3 covers 15 residues. Germline V gene sequence: CDR1 LNHDA, CDR2 SQIVND (reference sequence). V was clipped by 4 bases and J by 2 bases, with 13 bases between them.

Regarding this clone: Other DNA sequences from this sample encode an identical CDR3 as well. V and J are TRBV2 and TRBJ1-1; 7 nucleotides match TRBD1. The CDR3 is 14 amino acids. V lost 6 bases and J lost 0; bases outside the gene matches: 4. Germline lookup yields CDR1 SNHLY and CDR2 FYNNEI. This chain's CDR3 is CASRGDSLNTEAFF. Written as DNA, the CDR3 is TGTGCCAGCAGAGGGGACAGCCTGAACACTGAAGCTTTCTTT.

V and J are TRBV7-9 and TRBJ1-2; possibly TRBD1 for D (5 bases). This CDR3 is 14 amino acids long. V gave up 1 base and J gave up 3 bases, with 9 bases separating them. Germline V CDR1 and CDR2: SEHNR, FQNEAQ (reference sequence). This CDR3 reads CASSLGGGDYGYTF. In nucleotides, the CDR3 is TGTGCCAGCAGCTTAGGAGGAGGGGACTATGGCTACACCTTC.

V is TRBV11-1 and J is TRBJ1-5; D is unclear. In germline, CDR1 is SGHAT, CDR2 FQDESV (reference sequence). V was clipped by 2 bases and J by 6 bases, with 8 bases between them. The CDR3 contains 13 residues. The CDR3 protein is CASSLSAGQPQHF. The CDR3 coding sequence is TGTGCCAGCAGCTTAAGTGCGGGTCAGCCCCAGCATTTT.

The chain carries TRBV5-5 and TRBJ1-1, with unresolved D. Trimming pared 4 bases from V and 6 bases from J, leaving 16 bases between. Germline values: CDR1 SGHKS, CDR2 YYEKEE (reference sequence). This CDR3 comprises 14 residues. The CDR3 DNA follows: TGTGCCAGCAGCCTGCTGTCTTACAGAGCTGAAGCTTTCTTT. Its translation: CASSLLSYRAEAFF. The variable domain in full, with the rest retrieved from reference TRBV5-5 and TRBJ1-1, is DAGVTQSPTHLIKTRGQQVTLRCSPISGHKSVSWYQQVLGQGPQFIFQYYEKEERGRGNFPDRFSARQFPNYSSELNVNALLLGDSALYLCASSLLSYRAEAFFGQGTRLTVV.

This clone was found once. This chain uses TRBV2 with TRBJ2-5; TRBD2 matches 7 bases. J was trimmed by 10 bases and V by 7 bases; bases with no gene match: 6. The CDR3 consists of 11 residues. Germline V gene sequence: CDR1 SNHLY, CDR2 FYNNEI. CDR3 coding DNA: TGTGCCAGCATCCAGCGGGACCGCCAGTACTTC. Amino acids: CASIQRDRQYF. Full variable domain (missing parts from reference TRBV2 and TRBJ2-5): EPEVTQTPSHQVTQMGQEVILRCVPISNHLYFYWYRQILGQKVEFLVSFYNNEISEKSEIFDDQFSVERPDGSNFTLKIRSTKLEDSAMYFCASIQRDRQYFGPGTRLLVL.

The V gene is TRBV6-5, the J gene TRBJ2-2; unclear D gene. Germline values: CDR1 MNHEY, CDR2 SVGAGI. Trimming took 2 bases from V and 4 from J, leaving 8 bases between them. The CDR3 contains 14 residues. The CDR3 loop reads CASSYNAGTGELFF. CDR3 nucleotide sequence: TGTGCCAGCAGTTACAACGCAGGCACCGGGGAGCTGTTTTTT.

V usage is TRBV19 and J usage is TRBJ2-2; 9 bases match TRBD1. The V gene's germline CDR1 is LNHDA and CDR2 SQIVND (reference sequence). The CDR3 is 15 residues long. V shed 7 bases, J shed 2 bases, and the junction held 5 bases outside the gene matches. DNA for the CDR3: TGTGCCAGTACCAGACAGGGGGGTAACACCGGGGAGCTGTTTTTT. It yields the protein CASTRQGGNTGELFF.

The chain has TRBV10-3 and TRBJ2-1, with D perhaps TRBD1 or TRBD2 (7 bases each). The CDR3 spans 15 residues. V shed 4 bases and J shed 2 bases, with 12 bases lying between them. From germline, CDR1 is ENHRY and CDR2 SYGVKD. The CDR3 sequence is CAISAGGDPYNEQFF. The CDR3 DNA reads TGTGCCATCAGTGCAGGGGGGGATCCCTACAATGAGCAGTTCTTC.

The DNA of the CDR3 is TGTGCCAGTAGCTCTTGGTCGACTAGCAGCTCCTACGAGCAGTACTTC. Protein product: CASSSWSTSSSYEQYF. This chain links TRBV19 with TRBJ2-7; 7 bases line up with TRBD2. After removal of 6 bases from V and 0 bases from J, the junction contained 11 bases not matched to a gene. Germline loops: CDR1 LNHDA, CDR2 SQIVND (reference sequence). The CDR3 has 16 residues. The entire variable domain, with the rest obtained from reference TRBV19 and TRBJ2-7, is as follows: DGGITQSPKYLFRKEGQNVTLSCEQNLNHDAMYWYRQDPGQGLRLIYYSQIVNDFQKGDIAEGYSVSREKKESFPLTVTSAQKNPTAFYLCASSSWSTSSSYEQYFGPGTRLTVT.

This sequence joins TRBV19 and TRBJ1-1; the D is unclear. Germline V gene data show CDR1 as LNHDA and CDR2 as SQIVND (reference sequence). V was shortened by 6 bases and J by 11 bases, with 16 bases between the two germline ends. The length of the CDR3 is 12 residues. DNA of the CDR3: TGTGCCAGTAGCTCGGAAGGCGTGGTTGCTTTCTTT. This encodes CASSSEGVVAFF.

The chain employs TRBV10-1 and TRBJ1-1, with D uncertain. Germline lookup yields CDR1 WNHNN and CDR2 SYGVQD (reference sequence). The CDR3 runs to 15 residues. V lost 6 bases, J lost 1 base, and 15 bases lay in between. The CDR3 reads CASSATSTSNTEAFF. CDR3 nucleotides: TGCGCCAGCAGCGCTACCTCGACGTCGAACACTGAAGCTTTCTTT.

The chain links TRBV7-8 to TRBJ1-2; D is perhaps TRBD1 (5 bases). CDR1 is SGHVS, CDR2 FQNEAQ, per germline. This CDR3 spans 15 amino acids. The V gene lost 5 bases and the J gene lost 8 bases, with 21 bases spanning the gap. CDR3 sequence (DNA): TGTGCCAGCAGCCCCCAAGGGACTTTAAAGGCCGGCTACACCTTC. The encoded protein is CASSPQGTLKAGYTF.

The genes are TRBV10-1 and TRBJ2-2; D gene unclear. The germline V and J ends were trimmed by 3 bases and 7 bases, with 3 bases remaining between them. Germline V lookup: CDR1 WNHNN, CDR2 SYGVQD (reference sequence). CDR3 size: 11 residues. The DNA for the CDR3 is TGCGCCAGCAGTGAAATCGGGGAGCTGTTTTTT. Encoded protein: CASSEIGELFF.

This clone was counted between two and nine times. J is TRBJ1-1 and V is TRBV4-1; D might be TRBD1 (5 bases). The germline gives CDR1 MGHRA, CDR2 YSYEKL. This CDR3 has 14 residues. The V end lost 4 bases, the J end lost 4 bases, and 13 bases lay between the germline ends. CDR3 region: CASSREGVSTEAFF. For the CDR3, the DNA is TGCGCCAGCAGCCGAGAAGGGGTGAGCACTGAAGCTTTCTTT.

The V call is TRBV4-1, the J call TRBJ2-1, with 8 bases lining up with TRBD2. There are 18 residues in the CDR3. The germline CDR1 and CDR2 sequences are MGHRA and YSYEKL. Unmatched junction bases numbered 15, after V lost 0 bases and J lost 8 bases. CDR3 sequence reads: CASSQEEDGREVRYEQFF. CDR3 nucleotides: TGCGCCAGCAGCCAAGAGGAGGACGGGCGGGAGGTTAGGTATGAGCAGTTCTTC.